What follows are 17 T cell receptor beta chains derived from one specimen sequenced in a study of vaccination effects on CD4 cells after COVID-19. No antigen has been assigned to these receptors. Sequencing was performed with immunoSEQ multiplex PCR; in TCRdb, only in-frame clones are kept and a portion is missing. This sample has 73,000 or so clones, with about 78% found just once. Pools of viral peptides were used by the ViraFEST assay to expand antigen-specific CD4+ T cells ahead of sequencing. The authors isolated CD4+ T cells after about 10 days of culture. Among the vaccine recipients, none had a prior SARS-CoV-2 infection, and nucleocapsid antibodies were negative. The sequenced sample was CD4+ T cells from PBMCs cultured with SARS-CoV-2 spike peptides, obtained before COVID-19 vaccination. The receptors derive from a human donor who received a COVID-19 vaccine.

The gene calls are TRBV5-4 and TRBJ2-3, with D maybe TRBD2 (6 bases). Trimming removed 3 bases from V and 6 bases from J, with 11 bases in between. Germline V gene sequence: CDR1 SGHNT, CDR2 YYREEE (reference sequence). The CDR3 consists of 13 residues. The CDR3 region has the DNA TGTGCCAGCAGCTCGGGGGTCCAGGATACGCAGTATTTT. It specifies CASSSGVQDTQYF.

A few counts support this clone. V and J are TRBV28 and TRBJ1-5, with D unclear. In germline, CDR1 is MDHEN, CDR2 SYDVKM. The CDR3 runs 13 residues. V was pared by 3 bases and J by 4 bases, with 7 bases between. This CDR3 is CASSLARNQPQHF. The CDR3 nucleotides are TGTGCCAGCAGTTTGGCTCGGAATCAGCCCCAGCATTTT.

The table lists this clone with a count of one. The rearrangement uses TRBV6-2 or TRBV6-3 and TRBJ2-1; no clear D gene. Trimming pared 6 bases from V and 7 bases from J, leaving 10 bases between. The CDR3 has 12 amino acids. The germline gives CDR1 MNHEY, CDR2 SVGEGT. The DNA for the CDR3 is TGTGCCAGCAGCCGACTGGAGAATGAGCAGTTCTTC. Translated: CASSRLENEQFF.

V gene TRBV7-3 combines with J gene TRBJ2-3; D is unresolved. V was trimmed by 1 base and J by 2 bases, leaving 4 bases between them. This CDR3 is built from 13 residues. Germline V gives CDR1 SGHTA, CDR2 FQGTGA. CDR3 sequence (DNA): TGTGCCAGCAGCTTAATGAACACAGATACGCAGTATTTT. Its translation: CASSLMNTDTQYF.

The chain uses TRBV27 and TRBJ2-1; perhaps TRBD1 as D (6 bases). Germline V CDR1 and CDR2: MNHEY, SMNVEV (reference sequence). The CDR3 sequence is 14 residues long. Trimming took 5 bases from V and 4 from J, leaving 12 bases between them. CDR3 coding DNA: TGTGCCAGCAGTGCCGGACAGCGATACAATGAGCAGTTCTTC. Its protein is CASSAGQRYNEQFF.

This clone showed up just once. The V gene is TRBV5-1, the J gene TRBJ1-3; D not resolved. Germline V gives CDR1 SGHRS, CDR2 YFSETQ. The CDR3 extends over 14 amino acids. V lost 0 bases and J lost 4, with 8 bases in between. The DNA for the CDR3 is TGCGCCAGCAGCTTGGAGGGTTCCGGAAACACCATATATTTT. As protein: CASSLEGSGNTIYF.

This clone was observed a few times. This chain links TRBV9 with TRBJ1-2, with 9 bases that match TRBD1. V lost 1 base to trimming and J lost 4 bases; unmatched junction nucleotides: 5. The CDR3 contains 15 residues. Per germline, CDR1 SGDLS and CDR2 YYNGEE. The CDR3 nucleotides read TGTGCCAGCAGCGTACTGGGACAGGGACTCTATGGCTACACCTTC. Its translation is CASSVLGQGLYGYTF.

This chain links TRBV24-1 with TRBJ2-5; either TRBD1 or TRBD2 may supply D (5 bases each). In germline, CDR1 is KGHDR, CDR2 SFDVKD. The CDR3 extends over 14 amino acids. V was trimmed by 1 base and J by 7 bases, leaving 12 bases between them. DNA of the CDR3: TGTGCCACCAGTGATTTTGCGCAGGGACGGACCCAGTACTTC. Protein: CATSDFAQGRTQYF.

The V call is TRBV6-5, the J call TRBJ1-4; no clear D. The CDR3 contains 15 residues. Trimming took 6 bases from V and 0 from J, leaving 11 bases between them. Germline V lookup: CDR1 MNHEY, CDR2 SVGAGI. CDR3 DNA sequence: TGTGCCAGCAGACTCGCAGAAGCAACTAATGAAAAACTGTTTTTT. Amino acid sequence: CASRLAEATNEKLFF.

This sequence joins TRBV14 and TRBJ2-7; D is ambiguous. The V end was cut by 0 bases, the J end by 5 bases, with 5 bases between. CDR3 length: 12 residues. Germline V gene data show CDR1 as SGHDN and CDR2 as FVKESK. The CDR3 sequence: CASSQDGDEQYV. For the CDR3, the DNA is TGTGCCAGCAGCCAAGACGGTGACGAGCAGTACGTC.

The V call is TRBV30, the J call TRBJ1-1; no firm D call. The CDR3 spans 12 residues. Trimming shortened V by 2 bases and J by 13 bases, and 17 bases separated the two germline ends. From germline, CDR1 is GTSNPN and CDR2 SVGIG (reference sequence). CDR3 in DNA: TGTGCCTGGAGTCCGGGCACCCCGATGGTTTTCTTT. Encoded protein: CAWSPGTPMVFF. The full variable domain, with the rest looked up from reference TRBV30 and TRBJ1-1, is SQTIHQWPATLVQPVGSPLSLECTVEGTSNPNLYWYRQAAGRGLQLLFYSVGIGQISSEVPQNLSASRPQDRQFILSSKKLLLSDSGFYLCAWSPGTPMVFFGQGTRLTVV.

This rearrangement joins TRBV19 to TRBJ1-5, with no clear D. The CDR3 runs 16 residues. V dropped 5 bases and J dropped 0 bases, with 14 bases sitting between them. Germline assignment: CDR1 LNHDA and CDR2 SQIVND (reference sequence). The CDR3 loop reads CASSPNYGHSNQPQHF. For the CDR3, the DNA is TGTGCCAGTAGTCCAAATTACGGGCATAGCAATCAGCCCCAGCATTTT.

V usage is TRBV7-9 and J usage is TRBJ2-5, with 9 bases lining up with TRBD2. The CDR3 runs to 16 residues. Germline V gene lookup returns CDR1 SEHNR and CDR2 FQNEAQ (reference sequence). V lost 3 bases, J lost 2 bases, and 7 bases stayed unmatched. In nucleotides, the CDR3 is TGTGCCAGCAGCTTTGGGGCGCTAGCGGGGCAAGAGACCCAGTACTTC. It specifies CASSFGALAGQETQYF.

The chain joins TRBV28 to TRBJ1-2, with D unclear. Germline values: CDR1 MDHEN, CDR2 SYDVKM. V lost 2 bases and J 2 bases, leaving 9 bases between the germline ends. The CDR3 totals 14 residues. CDR3 region: CASSLIKENYGYTF. The DNA for the CDR3 is TGTGCCAGCAGTTTAATCAAGGAAAACTATGGCTACACCTTC.

Only one count was recorded for this clone. This rearrangement joins TRBV23-1 to TRBJ2-7; 11 positions agree with TRBD2. TRBV23-1 has ORF status, its function being uncertain. After removal of 3 bases from V and 2 bases from J, the junction contained 12 bases not matched to a gene. The CDR3 covers 18 residues. The CDR3 DNA reads TGCGCCAGCAGTCACCCCCTAGCGGGGGGCGCGCTTACCTACGAGCAGTACGTC. This codes for CASSHPLAGGALTYEQYV.

The J gene is TRBJ1-5, the V gene TRBV9; perhaps TRBD1 as D (6 bases). The CDR3 is 15 amino acids. CDR1 and CDR2 (germline): SGDLS, YYNGEE. The germline V and J ends were trimmed by 0 bases and 7 bases, with 14 bases remaining between them. CDR3 sequence: CASSVGEGGAQPQHF. The CDR3 nucleotides read TGTGCCAGCAGCGTAGGGGAGGGGGGCGCCCAGCCCCAGCATTTT.

The chain combines TRBV7-2 with TRBJ2-3; TRBD2 aligns across 7 bases. This CDR3 spans 17 amino acids. Unmatched junction bases numbered 13, after V lost 5 bases and J lost 2 bases. Germline CDR1 and CDR2: SGHTA and FQGNSA. The CDR3 region has the DNA TGTGCCAGCAGCCCGCCCGAGGGCGGGAGCTTCACAGATACGCAGTATTTT. It specifies CASSPPEGGSFTDTQYF.